Following are 25 T cell receptor beta chains from one sample sequenced in a study of shared clonotypes between healthy human individuals. This table comes from immunoSEQ multiplex PCR, and its TCRdb copy is limited to in-frame clones, with some not included. Of 630,000 or so clones in the sample, 98% were seen once. It was CD45RO-negative cells, positively selected for CCR7, that made up naive CD8 cells, with terminally differentiated effector memory CD45RA+ cells excluded. The sequenced sample consisted of naive CD8+ T cells sorted from blood. These receptors were collected from a man aged 30-40 years in good health.

The rearrangement joins TRBV9 to TRBJ2-1; 7 bases agree with TRBD2. The CDR3 is 14 residues long. V lost 0 bases and J lost 12; bases outside the gene matches: 9. Germline CDR1 and CDR2: SGDLS and YYNGEE. CDR3 sequence (DNA): TGTGCCAGCAGCGTAGCTCCCCAGCGGGAAGGGCAGTTCTTC. Protein: CASSVAPQREGQFF.

This chain links TRBV27 with TRBJ1-1, with D maybe TRBD1 (5 bases). The germline V and J ends were trimmed by 2 bases and 3 bases, with 7 bases remaining between them. Germline V lookup: CDR1 MNHEY, CDR2 SMNVEV (reference sequence). The CDR3 length is 13 residues. The DNA of the CDR3 is TGTGCCAGCAGTTTAGCAGGGTACACTGAAGCTTTCTTT. This translates into CASSLAGYTEAFF.

This chain joins TRBV6-5 and TRBJ1-1; D is possibly TRBD1 (5 bases). This CDR3 spans 13 amino acids. The V end lost 0 bases, the J end lost 7 bases, and 9 bases lay between the germline ends. Germline V gene data show CDR1 as MNHEY and CDR2 as SVGAGI. The CDR3 loop is CASSYSGGGEAFF. The CDR3 nucleotides are TGTGCCAGCAGTTACTCGGGGGGAGGTGAAGCTTTCTTT.

The chain carries TRBV7-6 and TRBJ2-1, with 10 bases matching TRBD1. J lost 9 bases, V lost 4 bases, and 6 bases had no gene match. Germline lookup yields CDR1 SGHVS and CDR2 FNYEAQ. The CDR3 runs to 14 residues. In nucleotides, the CDR3 is TGTGCCAGCAGCTCCGGGACAGGGGAGGTTGAGCAGTTCTTC. This translates into CASSSGTGEVEQFF.

The chain joins TRBV7-8 to TRBJ2-1, with 9 nucleotides matching TRBD2. The germline CDR1 and CDR2 sequences are SGHVS and FQNEAQ. This CDR3 contains 16 residues. The V gene end was trimmed by 4 bases and the J gene end by 4 bases; junction bases not matched to a gene: 8. The CDR3 sequence is CASSSRGREGYNEQFF. The CDR3 DNA follows: TGTGCCAGCAGCTCACGTGGGCGGGAGGGTTACAATGAGCAGTTCTTC.

The V gene is TRBV14, the J gene TRBJ2-1, with D unclear. The CDR3 covers 18 residues. V lost 2 bases, J lost 2 bases, and 19 bases lay in between. The germline V gene encodes CDR1 SGHDN and CDR2 FVKESK. The CDR3 nucleotides read TGTGCCAGCAGCCAACCAATGCGGAGCCCTAATACCTACAATGAGCAGTTCTTC. Translating gives CASSQPMRSPNTYNEQFF.

This chain links TRBV21-1 with TRBJ2-1; the D call in the table, TRBD2, was not verified against the DNA. TRBV21-1 is listed as a pseudogene. The CDR3 has 10 amino acids. CDR3 sequence reads: CASRPDEQFF. DNA for the CDR3: TGTGCCAGCCGCCCGGATGAGCAGTTCTTC.

The V call is TRBV7-9, the J call TRBJ2-5; TRBD1 matches 8 bases. The junction had 19 bases not matched to a gene; V was cut back by 2 bases and J by 5 bases. The germline V gene encodes CDR1 SEHNR and CDR2 FQNEAQ (reference sequence). The CDR3 totals 19 residues. The CDR3 loop reads CASSLILRDRTGLSETQYF. The CDR3 nucleotides are TGTGCCAGCAGCTTAATACTCCGGGATAGGACAGGGTTATCTGAGACCCAGTACTTC.

The chain combines TRBV5-1 with TRBJ2-5, with D perhaps TRBD2 (5 bases). Germline CDR1 and CDR2: SGHRS and YFSETQ. CDR3 size: 18 residues. V lost 0 bases and J lost 1, with 19 bases in between. CDR3: CASSLVTSASRGQETQYF. The DNA for the CDR3 is TGCGCCAGCAGCTTGGTTACATCGGCGTCACGGGGCCAAGAGACCCAGTACTTC.

V and J are TRBV10-2 and TRBJ1-2, with 7 nucleotides matching TRBD1. The CDR3 covers 13 residues. V shed 6 bases, J shed 6 bases, and the junction held 7 bases outside the gene matches. From germline, CDR1 is WSHSY and CDR2 SAAADI. The CDR3 sequence is CASSRQGGDGYTF. In DNA form, the CDR3 reads TGCGCCAGCAGCCGACAGGGCGGGGATGGCTACACCTTC.

This clone was seen once. The chain is built from TRBV19 and TRBJ2-1; TRBD1 is a possible D gene (6 bases). V lost 7 bases and J lost 8, with 18 bases in between. The germline V gene has CDR1 LNHDA and CDR2 SQIVND (reference sequence). The CDR3 sequence is 14 residues long. The CDR3 reads CASNPTGSQDEQFF. The DNA of the CDR3 is TGTGCCAGTAATCCTACAGGGAGTCAGGATGAGCAGTTCTTC.

This clone was seen only once. The chain uses TRBV13 and TRBJ1-1; D unclear. CDR3 length: 12 residues. Looked up from germline, CDR1 is PRHDT and CDR2 is FYEKMQ (reference sequence). Trimming took 7 bases from V and 5 from J, leaving 11 bases between them. The CDR3 loop is CASTLAETEAFF. The DNA for the CDR3 is TGTGCCAGCACCCTAGCGGAGACTGAAGCTTTCTTT.

The chain has TRBV7-9 and TRBJ1-4; D not resolved. The CDR3 loop spans 18 amino acids. Trimming removed 5 bases from V and 0 bases from J, with 19 bases in between. CDR1 is SEHNR, CDR2 FQNEAQ, per germline (reference sequence). CDR3 residues: CASSRSLEGASTNEKLFF. The CDR3 DNA reads as TGTGCCAGCAGCCGATCCCTCGAGGGTGCATCAACTAATGAAAAACTGTTTTTT.

The V gene is TRBV6-1, the J gene TRBJ2-7, with D perhaps matching TRBD2 (6 bases). V lost 7 bases and J lost 3, with 13 bases in between. The CDR3 totals 13 residues. The germline gives CDR1 MNHNS, CDR2 SASEGT. The CDR3 DNA is TGTGCCAGCAATTGGGTAGCGGACTACGAGCAGTACTTC. As protein: CASNWVADYEQYF.

This clone was counted a single time. V usage is TRBV10-2 and J usage is TRBJ2-7; 7 bases align to TRBD2. Germline V gene data show CDR1 as WSHSY and CDR2 as SAAADI. The CDR3 has 14 amino acids. V lost 6 bases to trimming and J lost 2 bases; unmatched junction nucleotides: 7. The CDR3 region is CASSTLANTYEQYF. In DNA form, the CDR3 reads TGCGCCAGCAGCACACTAGCGAACACCTACGAGCAGTACTTC.

With regard to this clone: The junction and the germline gene differ at one end; a read error may be behind it. The chain is built from TRBV20-1 and TRBJ1-2; no reliable D call. The CDR3 is 10 amino acids. CDR1 and CDR2 from the germline V gene are DFQATT and SNEGSKA (reference sequence). The DNA of the CDR3 is TGCAGTGCTAGCCCGGTCTCCAATATCTTC. Translated: CSASPVSNIF.

This clone is judged medium-sized. The gene calls are TRBV7-6 and TRBJ2-1; D is possibly TRBD2 (5 bases). The CDR3 extends over 16 amino acids. The germline gives CDR1 SGHVS, CDR2 FNYEAQ. Trimming shortened V by 2 bases and J by 2 bases, and 13 bases separated the two germline ends. The CDR3 loop reads CASSLYAAGAYNEQFF. Written as DNA, the CDR3 is TGTGCCAGCAGCTTATACGCCGCGGGTGCCTACAATGAGCAGTTCTTC.

The chain employs TRBV7-6 and TRBJ2-5, with 14 bases matching TRBD2. Unmatched junction bases numbered 25, after V lost 7 bases and J lost 3 bases. The CDR3 sequence is 22 residues long. The V gene's germline CDR1 is SGHVS and CDR2 FNYEAQ. CDR3: CASTTWMQGTSGGPAQKETQYF. For the CDR3, the DNA is TGTGCCAGCACCACTTGGATGCAGGGGACTAGCGGGGGACCCGCCCAAAAAGAGACCCAGTACTTC.

The chain carries TRBV11-2 and TRBJ2-5, with D unclear. This CDR3 spans 13 amino acids. V lost 1 base to trimming and J lost 3 bases, with 6 bases between them. Germline-derived CDR1 and CDR2 are SGHAT and FQNNGV. The chain's CDR3 is CASSLVAEETQYF. The CDR3 DNA reads as TGTGCCAGCAGCTTAGTCGCGGAAGAGACCCAGTACTTC. The whole variable domain, remainder taken from reference TRBV11-2 and TRBJ2-5, is EAGVAQSPRYKIIEKRQSVAFWCNPISGHATLYWYQQILGQGPKLLIQFQNNGVVDDSQLPKDRFSAERLKGVDSTLKIQPAKLEDSAVYLCASSLVAEETQYFGPGTRLLVL.

The rearrangement joins TRBV7-8 to TRBJ2-7; 9 bases agree with TRBD1. The germline gives CDR1 SGHVS, CDR2 FQNEAQ. Losses at the gene ends were 4 bases for V and 3 bases for J; bases not matched to a gene: 7. The CDR3 length is 15 residues. Written as DNA, the CDR3 is TGTGCCAGCAGCTCCGAGGGGACAGGGATCTACGAGCAGTACTTC. It yields the protein CASSSEGTGIYEQYF.

This chain links TRBV5-1 with TRBJ1-1; 7 bases map to TRBD1. Germline lookup yields CDR1 SGHRS and CDR2 YFSETQ. After removal of 0 bases from V and 3 bases from J, the junction contained 8 bases not matched to a gene. The CDR3 covers 16 residues. CDR3 in amino acids: CASSLVGARGYTEAFF. CDR3 DNA: TGCGCCAGCAGCTTGGTCGGGGCCAGGGGGTACACTGAAGCTTTCTTT.

The chain employs TRBV15 and TRBJ1-1; D gene uncertain. Looked up from germline, CDR1 is LNHNV and CDR2 is YYDKDF (reference sequence). The CDR3 has 14 amino acids. V gave up 3 bases and J gave up 1 base, with 9 bases separating them. CDR3 amino acids: CATSRVTENTEAFF. The DNA of the CDR3 is TGTGCCACCAGCAGGGTAACAGAGAACACTGAAGCTTTCTTT.

The gene calls are TRBV7-7 and TRBJ2-6, with D possibly being TRBD1 or TRBD2 (6 bases each). This CDR3 contains 15 residues. Germline V gene data show CDR1 as SSHAT and CDR2 as FNYEAQ (reference sequence). V was cut by 6 bases and J by 0 bases, with 9 bases left in between. CDR3 region: CASSRGDSGANVLTF. CDR3 DNA: TGTGCCAGCAGTAGGGGGGACTCTGGGGCCAACGTCCTGACTTTC. Using reference TRBV7-7 and TRBJ2-6 for the parts outside the CDR3, the full variable domain is GAGVSQSPRYKVTKRGQDVTLRCDPISSHATLYWYQQALGQGPEFLTYFNYEAQPDKSGLPSDRFSAERPEGSISTLTIQRTEQRDSAMYRCASSRGDSGANVLTFGAGSRLTVL.

This chain joins TRBV7-9 and TRBJ2-2; D may correspond to TRBD1 or TRBD2 (6 bases each). Trimming pared 5 bases from V and 4 bases from J, leaving 14 bases between. Germline V lookup: CDR1 SEHNR, CDR2 FQNEAQ (reference sequence). The CDR3 is made up of 15 amino acids. DNA for the CDR3: TGTGCCAGCAGCCCTCCGGGGGCGAGCACCGGGGAGCTGTTTTTT. As protein: CASSPPGASTGELFF.

This clone was counted once. The J gene is TRBJ1-1, the V gene TRBV29-1, with D possibly matching TRBD1 (6 bases). V was trimmed by 3 bases and J by 0 bases, leaving 11 bases between them. The CDR3 runs 14 residues. CDR1 SQVTM and CDR2 ANQGSEA come from the germline V gene. CDR3: CSVDTGFMNTEAFF. In DNA form, the CDR3 reads TGCAGCGTTGACACAGGGTTCATGAACACTGAAGCTTTCTTT. The full variable domain, rest sourced from reference TRBV29-1 and TRBJ1-1, is SAVISQKPSRDICQRGTSLTIQCQVDSQVTMMFWYRQQPGQSLTLIATANQGSEATYESGFVIDKFPISRPNLTFSTLTVSNMSPEDSSIYLCSVDTGFMNTEAFFGQGTRLTVV.